This T cell receptor beta chain was identified during a study of CD8 T cells in ankylosing spondylitis. Quantitative 5'-RACE with molecular barcodes produced the TCR beta libraries. One entry per CDR3 protein results from TCRdb running MiXCR on the 5' RACE reads. The sample lists hundreds of thousands of distinct CDR3 sequences, 20% seen once, with 7.5% to 9% in the top ten. Germline values: CDR1 DFQATT, CDR2 SNEGSKA (reference sequence). V lost 5 bases, J lost 8 bases, and 7 bases stayed unmatched. The CDR3 is 14 amino acids. A word on this clonotype: What it binds is unknown.

Notes on the study in general: Disease-associated clones were CD8+ and fairly uncommon in peripheral blood. A TCR beta motif of eight highly homologous variants appeared characteristic of ankylosing spondylitis blood. Before this, some motif variants had been reported in reactive arthritis synovial fluid and blood.

What was sequenced was blood, either unsorted or a sorted T cell fraction (not recorded which). This chain links TRBV20-1 with TRBJ2-1, with 12 bases aligning to TRBD2. This clonotype was obtained from a male donor with ankylosing spondylitis or in good health (not recorded which). CDR3 loop: CSASTSGSLDEQFF. The DNA for the CDR3 is TGCAGTGCTTCGACTAGCGGGAGTCTTGATGAGCAGTTCTTC.